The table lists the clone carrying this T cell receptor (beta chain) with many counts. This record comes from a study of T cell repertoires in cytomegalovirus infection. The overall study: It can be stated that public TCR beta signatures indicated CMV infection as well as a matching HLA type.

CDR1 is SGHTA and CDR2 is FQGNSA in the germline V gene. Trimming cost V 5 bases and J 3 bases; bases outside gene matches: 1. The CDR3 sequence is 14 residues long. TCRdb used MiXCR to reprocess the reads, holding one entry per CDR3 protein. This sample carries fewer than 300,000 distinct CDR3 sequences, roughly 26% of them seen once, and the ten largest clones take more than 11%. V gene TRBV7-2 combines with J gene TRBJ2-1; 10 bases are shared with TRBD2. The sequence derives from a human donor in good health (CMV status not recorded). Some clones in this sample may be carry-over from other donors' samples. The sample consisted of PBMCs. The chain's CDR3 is CASSQREGYNEQFF. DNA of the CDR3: TGTGCCAGCAGCCAGCGGGAGGGCTACAATGAGCAGTTCTTC.